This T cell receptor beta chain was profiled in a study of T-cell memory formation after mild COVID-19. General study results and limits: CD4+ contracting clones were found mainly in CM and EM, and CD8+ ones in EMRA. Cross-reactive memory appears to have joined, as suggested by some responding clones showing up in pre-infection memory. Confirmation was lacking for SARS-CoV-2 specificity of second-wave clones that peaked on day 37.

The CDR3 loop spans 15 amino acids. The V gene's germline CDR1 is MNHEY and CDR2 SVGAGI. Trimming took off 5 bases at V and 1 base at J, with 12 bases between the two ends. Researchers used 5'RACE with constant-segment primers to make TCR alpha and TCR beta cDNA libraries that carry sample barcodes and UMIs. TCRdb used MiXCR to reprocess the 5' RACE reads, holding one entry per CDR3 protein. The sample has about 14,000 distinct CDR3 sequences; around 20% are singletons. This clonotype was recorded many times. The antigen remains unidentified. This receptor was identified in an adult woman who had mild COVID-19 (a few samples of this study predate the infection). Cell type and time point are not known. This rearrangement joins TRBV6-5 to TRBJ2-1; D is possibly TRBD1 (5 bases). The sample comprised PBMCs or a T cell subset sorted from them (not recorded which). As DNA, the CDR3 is TGTGCCAGCAGTGGCAGGGATAGGTCCTACAATGAGCAGTTCTTC. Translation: CASSGRDRSYNEQFF.